This T cell receptor (beta chain) was obtained from a study of blood T cell repertoires in COVID-19. Study-wide background: COVID-19 samples from acute and convalescent phases originated in the United States, Italy and Spain. The cDNA or gDNA used as material had been derived from T cells, B-cell-depleted T cells, or PBMCs.

Per the authors' pipeline: It was from reference gene primer amplification that nucleated cell counts were estimated. Measured with immunoSEQ multiplex PCR; TCRdb has only the in-frame clones, and not every one. That table is the source of V, J and clone size, and D and trimming were worked out from the DNA. The table shows approximately 240,000 clones, with nearly 90% occurring only once. This clone came up once. With 4 bases clipped from V and 8 bases from J, the junction kept 10 bases outside the gene matches. Looked up from germline, CDR1 is KGHDR and CDR2 is SFDVKD. CDR3 length: 16 amino acids. This TCR was recovered from a woman aged 40 to 55 who had recovered from COVID-19. Input material: peripheral blood. V usage is TRBV24-1 and J usage is TRBJ2-1; 10 bases are a match to TRBD1. CDR3 protein: CATSDPGQGVGDEQFF. As DNA, the CDR3 is TGTGCCACCAGTGACCCAGGACAGGGGGTTGGGGATGAGCAGTTCTTC.